The present T cell receptor beta chain was sequenced within a study of OX40 agonist ivuxolimab in advanced cancers. Clones were read by immunoSEQ multiplex PCR, and TCRdb kept only the in-frame ones, dropping some. The data contain 50,000 to 70,000 clones, 80% to 90% of them singletons. Remarks on this clone: Antigen unknown.

Blood draws occurred at baseline, cycle 4 day 1, and cycle 7 day 1. The CDR3 covers 11 residues. V was cut by 2 bases and J by 9 bases, with 7 bases left in between. Per germline, CDR1 MGHRA and CDR2 YSYEKL. General study findings and limits: It was also the case that some nonresponders had low normalized T-cell clonal expansion.

The chain employs TRBV4-1 and TRBJ1-2, with D unclear. Sample: CD4+ or CD8+ T cells sorted from blood, taken in a trial of the OX40 agonist ivuxolimab. The TCR originated in an adult with an advanced solid tumor such as melanoma, head and neck, liver or kidney cancer. The CDR3 DNA sequence: TGCGCCAGCAGCCAACAAGGTAGCTACACCTTC. Its translation: CASSQQGSYTF.